Each of the 9 T cell receptor beta chains below was sequenced from the same sample in a study of blood T cell repertoires in COVID-19. The repertoire was sequenced with immunoSEQ multiplex PCR; TCRdb's copy has only in-frame clones and lacks some. The data show about 120,000 clones, with 85% seen just once and 20% to 30% held by the top ten. The source material was peripheral blood. These receptors came from an elderly woman with acute or convalescent COVID-19.

This clone has just a few counts. The chain recombines TRBV19 with TRBJ1-5; D gene ambiguous. V lost 9 bases and J lost 4, with 10 bases in between. This CDR3 region has 12 residues. CDR1 is LNHDA, CDR2 SQIVND, per germline (reference sequence). DNA for the CDR3: TGTGCCAGCGGTGTTTTGAATCAGCCCCAGCATTTT. As protein: CASGVLNQPQHF.

The V gene is TRBV10-3, the J gene TRBJ1-4; 10 bases are a match to TRBD1. The CDR3 runs 14 residues. Unmatched junction bases numbered 5, after V lost 5 bases and J lost 8 bases. CDR1 is ENHRY, CDR2 SYGVKD, per germline. The CDR3 bases are TGTGCCATCAGTCCGGGACAGGGGAACGAAAAACTGTTTTTT. Translated: CAISPGQGNEKLFF.

The J gene is TRBJ1-1, the V gene TRBV10-3; tentative D call: TRBD1 (6 bases). Germline values: CDR1 ENHRY, CDR2 SYGVKD. V lost 6 bases and J lost 11, with 16 bases in between. The CDR3 runs to 12 residues. The CDR3 sequence is CAISSGVGDAFF. The DNA for the CDR3 is TGTGCCATCAGCTCAGGGGTGGGGGACGCTTTCTTT.

This clone came up once. The rearrangement uses TRBV19 and TRBJ2-6; D gene ambiguous. The V gene's germline CDR1 is LNHDA and CDR2 SQIVND (reference sequence). The germline V and J ends were trimmed by 3 bases and 2 bases, with 11 bases remaining between them. The CDR3 is 16 residues long. Here the CDR3 reads CASSINPSPGANVLTF. Here the CDR3 DNA reads TGTGCCAGTAGTATCAACCCGAGCCCTGGGGCCAACGTCCTGACTTTC.

The J gene is TRBJ2-3, the V gene TRBV28, with TRBD2 matching over 8 bases. V lost 6 bases, J lost 2 bases, and 10 bases stayed unmatched. The CDR3 covers 16 residues. Germline CDR1 is MDHEN and CDR2 is SYDVKM. DNA of the CDR3: TGTGCCAGCAGCCTGATCGGAGCGGGGGCCACAGATACGCAGTATTTT. This sequence encodes CASSLIGAGATDTQYF.

V is TRBV3-1 (or the pseudogene TRBV3-2) and J is TRBJ1-3; D remains unclear. Between the trimmed V and J ends, which lost 5 bases and 2 bases, there was a span of 16 bases. The length of the CDR3 is 16 residues. Germline lookup yields CDR1 LGHDT and CDR2 YNNKEL (reference sequence). CDR3 nucleotide sequence: TGTGCCAGCAGCTACTCCTCTCTAGGAGCTGGAAACACCATATATTTT. Translation: CASSYSSLGAGNTIYF.

The V call is TRBV12-3 or TRBV12-4, the J call TRBJ1-2; tentative D call: TRBD1 (6 bases). The CDR3 extends over 13 amino acids. The V end was cut by 3 bases, the J end by 7 bases, with 12 bases between. CDR3 in DNA: TGTGCCAGCAGTTTGGGGGCTTGGGTTGGCTACACCTTC. This translates into CASSLGAWVGYTF.

J is TRBJ2-2 and V is TRBV9; D possibly corresponds to TRBD2 (6 bases). The CDR3 has 16 amino acids. Germline CDR1 and CDR2: SGDLS and YYNGEE. Trimming pared 3 bases from V and 0 bases from J, leaving 12 bases between. In DNA, the CDR3 is TGTGCCAGCAGCGACGAAGCGGGTACGAACACCGGGGAGCTGTTTTTT. Protein product: CASSDEAGTNTGELFF.

Here the CDR3 reads CASSDSAGANVLTF. In nucleotides, the CDR3 is TGTGCCAGCAGTGACTCGGCTGGGGCCAACGTCCTGACTTTC. This chain uses TRBV25-1 with TRBJ2-6; no reliable D call. With 3 bases removed from V and 2 bases from J, the gap between germline ends came to 5 bases. CDR3 length equals 14 residues. Looked up from germline, CDR1 is MGHDK and CDR2 is SYGVNS.